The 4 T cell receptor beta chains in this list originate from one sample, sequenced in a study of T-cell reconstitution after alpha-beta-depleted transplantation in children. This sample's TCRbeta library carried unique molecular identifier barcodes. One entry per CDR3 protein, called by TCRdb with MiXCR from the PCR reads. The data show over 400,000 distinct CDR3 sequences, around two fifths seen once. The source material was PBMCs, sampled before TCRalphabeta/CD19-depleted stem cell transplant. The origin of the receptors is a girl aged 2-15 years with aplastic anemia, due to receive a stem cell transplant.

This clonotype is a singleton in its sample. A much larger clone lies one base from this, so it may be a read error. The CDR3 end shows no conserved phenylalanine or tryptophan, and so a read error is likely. The CDR3 DNA reads TGCAGTGCTAGACAAACACTAGCGGGAGACGCGAACACCGGGGAGCTGTTTTTA. Protein product: CSARQTLAGDANTGELFL. The chain has TRBV20-1 and TRBJ2-2; 11 bases agree with TRBD2. The CDR3 is made up of 18 amino acids. Germline V CDR1 and CDR2: DFQATT, SNEGSKA (reference sequence). V dropped 2 bases and J dropped 0; count of bases not matched to a gene: 8.

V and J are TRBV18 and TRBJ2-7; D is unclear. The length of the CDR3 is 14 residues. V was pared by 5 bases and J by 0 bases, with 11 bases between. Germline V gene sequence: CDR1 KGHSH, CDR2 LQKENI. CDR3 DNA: TGTGCCAGCTCAGCAGTCAGGTTCTCCTACGAGCAGTACTTC. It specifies CASSAVRFSYEQYF.

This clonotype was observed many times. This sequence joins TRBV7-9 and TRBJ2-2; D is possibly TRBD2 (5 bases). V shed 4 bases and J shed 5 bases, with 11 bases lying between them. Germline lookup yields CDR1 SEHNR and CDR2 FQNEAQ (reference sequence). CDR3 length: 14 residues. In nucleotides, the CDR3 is TGTGCCAGCAGCTCGGGAAGGGAGACCGGGGAGCTGTTTTTT. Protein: CASSSGRETGELFF.

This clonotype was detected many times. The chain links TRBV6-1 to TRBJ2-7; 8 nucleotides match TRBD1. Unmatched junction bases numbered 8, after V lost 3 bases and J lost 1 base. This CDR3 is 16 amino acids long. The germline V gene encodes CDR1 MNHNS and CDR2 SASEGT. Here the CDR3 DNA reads TGTGCCAGCAGTGATGTGTCCGGGACAGGTTCCTACGAGCAGTACTTC. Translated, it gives CASSDVSGTGSYEQYF.